A single sample is the source of the 10 T cell receptor beta chains below, sequenced in a study of cytomegalovirus exposure and HLA in healthy donors. The PCR ran on 60 Vbeta and 13 Jbeta primers. The assay was immunoSEQ multiplex PCR, and TCRdb's table has in-frame clones only and misses some. The table includes 210,000 or so clones, approximately 83% detected once. Sequencing was carried out using PBMCs. Every receptor here comes from a boy between 2 and 10 years old in good health and CMV-seronegative.

The J gene is TRBJ1-1, the V gene TRBV9, with 8 nucleotides matching TRBD1. The CDR3 runs to 16 residues. Germline assignment: CDR1 SGDLS and CDR2 YYNGEE. V lost 0 bases, J lost 1 base, and 5 bases stayed unmatched. The CDR3 spells CASSVASQGGNTEAFF. As DNA, the CDR3 is TGTGCCAGCAGCGTAGCCTCACAGGGGGGGAACACTGAAGCTTTCTTT.

The chain uses TRBV6-5 and TRBJ2-1, with 8 bases that match TRBD2. The CDR3 sequence is 16 residues long. The V gene's germline CDR1 is MNHEY and CDR2 SVGAGI. Trimming cost V 0 bases and J 7 bases; bases outside gene matches: 8. CDR3 in DNA: TGTGCCAGCAGTTACTCTGTCGGGGGGGGTGAAAATGAGCAGTTCTTC. It encodes CASSYSVGGGENEQFF.

The V gene is TRBV4-1, the J gene TRBJ2-4; D perhaps matches TRBD2 (6 bases). The CDR3 is 17 amino acids. Germline assignment: CDR1 MGHRA and CDR2 YSYEKL. The V and J ends lost 0 bases and 0 bases respectively, with 12 bases between them. As DNA, the CDR3 is TGCGCCAGCAGCCAAGATGGAGGGCGGTTAGCCAAAAACATTCAGTACTTC. Residues: CASSQDGGRLAKNIQYF.

This chain uses TRBV19 with TRBJ2-1, with 9 positions matching TRBD1. CDR1 is LNHDA, CDR2 SQIVND, per germline (reference sequence). CDR3 length equals 17 residues. The V and J ends lost 5 bases and 4 bases, in that order; junction bases with no gene match: 12. The CDR3 DNA is TGTGCCAGTAGTCAAGGGACAGGGATAATCCCATACAATGAGCAGTTCTTC. It is translated as CASSQGTGIIPYNEQFF.

In this sample, this clone turned up a few times. The gene calls are TRBV7-2 and TRBJ2-3; D is uncertain. The V end lost 2 bases, the J end lost 2 bases, and 17 bases lay between the germline ends. There are 17 residues in the CDR3. Per the germline V gene, CDR1 is SGHTA and CDR2 is FQGNSA. This CDR3 is CASSLYLGASVTDTQYF. The CDR3 coding sequence is TGTGCCAGCAGCTTATACCTTGGTGCCAGCGTCACAGATACGCAGTATTTT. The full variable domain, in which reference TRBV7-2 and TRBJ2-3 provide the parts outside the CDR3, is GAGVSQSPSNKVTEKGKDVELRCDPISGHTALYWYRQSLGQGLEFLIYFQGNSAPDKSGLPSDRFSAERTGGSVSTLTIQRTQQEDSAVYLCASSLYLGASVTDTQYFGPGTRLTVL.

V gene TRBV7-9 combines with J gene TRBJ2-5, with 7 bases that match TRBD2. Germline CDR1 and CDR2: SEHNR and FQNEAQ (reference sequence). J was trimmed by 1 base and V by 5 bases; bases with no gene match: 19. The CDR3 length is 19 residues. CDR3 nucleotide sequence: TGTGCCAGCAGCCTCGTGGGAGTTTTGCGACTAGCAGGCCAAGAGACCCAGTACTTC. The encoded protein is CASSLVGVLRLAGQETQYF.

This clone was picked up one time. This sequence joins TRBV11-2 and TRBJ2-1; 9 bases agree with TRBD2. Germline values: CDR1 SGHAT, CDR2 FQNNGV. The CDR3 runs 16 residues. The V segment lost 1 base and the J segment 10 bases; nucleotides outside the gene matches: 11. The CDR3, as DNA: TGTGCCAGCAGCTTAGTGCTAGCGGGACCTGCCCGGGAGCAGTTCTTC. Translating it yields CASSLVLAGPAREQFF.

The V gene is TRBV29-1, the J gene TRBJ2-7; TRBD2 is a possible D gene (5 bases). Germline assignment: CDR1 SQVTM and CDR2 ANQGSEA. The CDR3 consists of 17 residues. V gave up 5 bases and J gave up 0 bases, with 23 bases separating them. CDR3 in DNA: TGCAGCGTTCTAGGGCAGGCCCGGGATATTGGCTCCTACGAGCAGTACTTC. This codes for CSVLGQARDIGSYEQYF.

This chain joins TRBV14 and TRBJ1-2; D is unresolved. The V gene's germline CDR1 is SGHDN and CDR2 FVKESK. The CDR3 is made up of 13 amino acids. V lost 4 bases, J lost 4 bases, and 10 bases lay in between. DNA for the CDR3: TGTGCCAGCAGCCGGGCAGGAAGCTATGGCTACACCTTC. Protein product: CASSRAGSYGYTF. Complete variable domain (other parts from reference TRBV14 and TRBJ1-2): EAGVTQFPSHSVIEKGQTVTLRCDPISGHDNLYWYRRVMGKEIKFLLHFVKESKQDESGMPNNRFLAERTGGTYSTLKVQPAELEDSGVYFCASSRAGSYGYTFGSGTRLTVV.

This chain uses TRBV19 with TRBJ2-7; D is possibly TRBD1 (6 bases). Germline V lookup: CDR1 LNHDA, CDR2 SQIVND (reference sequence). V dropped 9 bases and J dropped 6 bases, with 15 bases sitting between them. The CDR3 consists of 12 residues. CDR3 bases: TGTGCCAGCTGGGACACTGACGGCGAGCAGTACTTC. It codes for CASWDTDGEQYF.